Below are 14 T cell receptor beta chains sequenced from a single sample in a study of persistence of HIV-infected CD4 T cells. The immunoSEQ assay was version 4, run in survey mode. Assay: immunoSEQ multiplex PCR; the TCRdb copy retains only in-frame clones and omits some. Found here are about 36,000 clones, 82% of them singletons; the top ten hold roughly 1%. What these receptors recognize is not known. The stimulus was an HIV-1 Gag 15-mer peptide pool, around 1.1 ug/peptide/mL. Sorted nonresponding memory CD4+ T cells were CD40L-negative, CD69-negative, CD45RO-high. Sequenced here: cultured CD4+ T cells from PBMCs, sampled from a patient who received antiretroviral therapy. The receptors derive from an adult with HIV. The donor label of this sample is uncertain.

The DNA of the CDR3 is TGTGCCTGGAGTAACCCCCGGGACAGCCACTACGAGCAGTACTTC. This encodes CAWSNPRDSHYEQYF. The rearrangement joins TRBV30 to TRBJ2-7, with 7 nucleotides matching TRBD1. The germline CDR1 and CDR2 sequences are GTSNPN and SVGIG (reference sequence). The CDR3 sequence is 15 residues long. Losses at the gene ends were 2 bases for V and 3 bases for J; bases not matched to a gene: 10. The variable domain in full, completed from reference TRBV30 and TRBJ2-7, reads SQTIHQWPATLVQPVGSPLSLECTVEGTSNPNLYWYRQAAGRGLQLLFYSVGIGQISSEVPQNLSASRPQDRQFILSSKKLLLSDSGFYLCAWSNPRDSHYEQYFGPGTRLTVT.

In the case of this clone: One end of the junction fails to match germline, which may point to a read error. This rearrangement joins TRBV7-7 to TRBJ2-1; perhaps TRBD2 as D (5 bases). CDR3 length: 13 residues. Germline V lookup: CDR1 SSHAT, CDR2 FNYEAQ (reference sequence). CDR3 loop: CASSSGLLNEQFF. The CDR3 bases are TGTGCTAGCAGCTCAGGACTGCTCAATGAGCAGTTCTTC.

The chain links TRBV14 to TRBJ1-2, with TRBD1 as a possible D gene (5 bases). Trimming left V 10 bases short and J 4 bases short, with 7 bases between. CDR1 is SGHDN and CDR2 is FVKESK in the germline V gene. The CDR3 extends over 10 amino acids. Written as DNA, the CDR3 is TGTGCCATCGGGACCTATGGCTACACCTTC. Protein sequence: CAIGTYGYTF.

The chain couples TRBV19 to TRBJ1-1; 7 bases are a match to TRBD1. The CDR3 is made up of 14 amino acids. V gave up 10 bases and J gave up 4 bases; unmatched junction bases: 12. CDR1 and CDR2 (germline): LNHDA, SQIVND (reference sequence). The CDR3 protein is CAIRERGLGTEAFF. CDR3 nucleotides: TGTGCCATTAGAGAAAGGGGGCTGGGCACTGAAGCTTTCTTT.

This clone was counted a few times. V usage is TRBV19 and J usage is TRBJ1-1; 9 bases agree with TRBD1. V gave up 2 bases and J gave up 10 bases; unmatched junction bases: 5. This CDR3 spans 13 amino acids. Germline CDR1 reads LNHDA; CDR2 reads SQIVND (reference sequence). The CDR3 region has the DNA TGTGCCAGTAGTATAAGGGAGACAGGGGGAGCTTTCTTT. Its protein is CASSIRETGGAFF.

This clone was observed a single time. V and J are TRBV10-1 and TRBJ2-5; D is ambiguous. The CDR3 totals 11 residues. CDR1 is WNHNN and CDR2 is SYGVQD in the germline V gene (reference sequence). V was trimmed by 3 bases and J by 5 bases, leaving 4 bases between them. For the CDR3, the DNA is TGCGCCAGCAGTGACCGGGAGACCCAGTACTTC. This gives the protein CASSDRETQYF.

The rearrangement links TRBV27 to TRBJ1-5; D unresolved. The CDR3 has 16 amino acids. CDR1 is MNHEY, CDR2 SMNVEV, per germline (reference sequence). V was pared by 5 bases and J by 2 bases, with 16 bases between. The CDR3 DNA reads as TGTGCCAGCAGTCTTACGATTAGACGGGGCAATCAGCCCCAGCATTTT. This codes for CASSLTIRRGNQPQHF.

The V and J genes are TRBV21-1 and TRBJ2-4; whether TRBD1, the table's D call, matches the DNA was not checked. TRBV21-1 constitutes a pseudogene. The CDR3 loop spans 15 amino acids. This CDR3 reads CASSIGYDRAPKADF. The CDR3 nucleotides read TGTGCCAGCAGCATTGGGTACGACAGGGCCCCGAAGGCGGACTTC.

The V and J genes are TRBV7-9 and TRBJ1-4; a possible D gene is TRBD1 (6 bases). Germline loops: CDR1 SEHNR, CDR2 FQNEAQ (reference sequence). V was clipped by 1 base and J by 8 bases, with 14 bases between them. There are 15 residues in the CDR3. CDR3 sequence: CASSLGGGVKEKLFF. CDR3 nucleotide sequence: TGTGCCAGCAGCTTAGGAGGGGGAGTGAAGGAAAAACTGTTTTTT.

The CDR3 sequence is CASSPSATNEKLFF. The CDR3 coding sequence is TGTGCCAGCAGCCCCTCTGCAACTAATGAAAAACTGTTTTTT. This chain links TRBV9 with TRBJ1-4; unclear D gene. Trimming removed 4 bases at V and 0 bases at J, with 7 bases between. The CDR3 loop spans 14 amino acids. Germline-derived CDR1 and CDR2 are SGDLS and YYNGEE.

This clone was seen a handful of times. The J gene is TRBJ1-5, the V gene TRBV6-1, with D unresolved. This CDR3 is 15 amino acids long. Trimming cost V 1 base and J 0 bases, with 7 bases left between them. The germline V gene has CDR1 MNHNS and CDR2 SASEGT. For the CDR3, the DNA is TGTGCCAGCAGTGAAGGCTCGTCTAGCAATCAGCCCCAGCATTTT. Encoded protein: CASSEGSSSNQPQHF.

The rearrangement uses TRBV6-6 and TRBJ1-2; TRBD1 matches 8 bases. V was clipped by 7 bases and J by 7 bases; unmatched bases: 11. The CDR3 contains 14 residues. Germline V gives CDR1 MNHNY, CDR2 SVGAGI (reference sequence). The CDR3 here is CASMALGQGAGYTF. The CDR3, as DNA: TGTGCCAGCATGGCCCTTGGACAGGGCGCTGGCTACACCTTC.

This clone appeared a single time. This chain connects TRBV10-2 to TRBJ2-1, with D possibly being TRBD1 or TRBD2 (5 bases each). The CDR3 loop spans 15 amino acids. Germline V gene sequence: CDR1 WSHSY, CDR2 SAAADI. V was trimmed by 6 bases and J by 7 bases, leaving 19 bases between them. The CDR3 sequence is CASSRRDLLSNEQFF. In DNA form, the CDR3 reads TGCGCCAGCAGCCGCAGGGACCTCTTGAGTAATGAGCAGTTCTTC.

This clone was seen a few times. The chain employs TRBV7-9 and TRBJ2-2, with D perhaps given as TRBD1 or TRBD2 (5 bases each). Trimming removed 5 bases at V and 0 bases at J, with 10 bases between. In germline, CDR1 is SEHNR, CDR2 FQNEAQ (reference sequence). The CDR3 spans 15 residues. For the CDR3, the DNA is TGTGCCAGCAGCGTGGGGGTGGCGAACACCGGGGAGCTGTTTTTT. Translating gives CASSVGVANTGELFF.